This note documents a single T cell receptor beta chain sequence. The antigen remains undetermined. These data belong to a study of vaccination and CD4 T cells after COVID-19. Study as a whole: Drawing of post-COVID samples took place a median about 100 days after diagnosis (range 35 to 161).

Cultured CD4+ T cells had their DNA profiled by the Oncomine TCR Beta short-read assay. TCRdb re-called the PCR reads through MiXCR, storing one row per CDR3 protein. The sample lists under 25,000 distinct CDR3 sequences, 44% occurring once. CDR1 is MNHNS and CDR2 is SASEGT in the germline V gene. This CDR3 region has 18 residues. The trim removed 2 bases at V and 1 base at J, leaving 11 bases unmatched. Treatment defined: roughly 11-day PBMC culture with coronavirus spike peptide pools or control peptides (ViraFEST assay). Antigen-specific T cells were expanded with peptide pools by ViraFEST, and TCRs were then sequenced.

Sequenced material: CD4+ T cells from blood, cultured in vitro, taken before SARS-CoV-2 vaccination. The receptor's source is a human donor who had recovered from COVID-19. The chain combines TRBV6-1 with TRBJ1-5, with TRBD1 identical over 7 bases. CDR3 sequence: CASSEFSSGTASNQPQHF. The CDR3 DNA reads as TGTGCCAGCAGTGAATTTTCTAGCGGGACAGCAAGCAATCAGCCCCAGCATTTT.